The 15 T cell receptor beta chains listed next were all sequenced from one sample in a study of T-cell memory formation after mild COVID-19. MiXCR, run by TCRdb on the 5' RACE reads, gives a single entry per CDR3 protein. The data contain about 35,000 distinct CDR3 sequences, about 21% of them seen just once; the ten biggest clones take up less than 2%. The sample consisted of PBMCs or a T cell subset sorted from them (not recorded which). The receptors derive from an adult who had mild COVID-19 (a few samples of this study predate the infection). Cell type and time point are not known.

This clonotype has ten or more counts. V usage is TRBV5-1 and J usage is TRBJ2-5; no definite D call. Germline CDR1 and CDR2: SGHRS and YFSETQ. CDR3 size: 17 residues. Trimming took off 4 bases at V and 1 base at J, with 20 bases between the two ends. This CDR3 reads CASSPTRRVSSQETQYF. The CDR3 DNA reads TGCGCCAGCAGCCCCACCCGTCGGGTTAGCTCCCAAGAGACCCAGTACTTC.

The chain recombines TRBV9 with TRBJ1-2; possible D gene TRBD1, 6 bases. Per germline, CDR1 SGDLS and CDR2 YYNGEE. The CDR3 is made up of 16 amino acids. Deletions cut 3 bases from V and 2 bases from J, with 17 bases between. CDR3 in DNA: TGTGCCAGCAGCGAGGGGGGGGTAGGGAGAAACTATGGCTACACCTTC. Amino acid sequence: CASSEGGVGRNYGYTF.

At least ten counts were recorded for this clonotype. This chain links TRBV6-2 or TRBV6-3 with TRBJ2-1; 8 bases agree with TRBD2. There are 14 residues in the CDR3. Trimming removed 8 bases from V and 6 bases from J; junction bases left unmatched: 9. Germline CDR1 MNHEY, CDR2 SVGEGT. CDR3 residues: CASGKLAVSNEQFF. In DNA, the CDR3 is TGTGCCAGCGGGAAACTAGCGGTCAGCAATGAGCAGTTCTTC.

The rearrangement joins TRBV20-1 to TRBJ2-1; 7 positions agree with TRBD2. Germline CDR1 DFQATT, CDR2 SNEGSKA (reference sequence). The V and J ends lost 6 bases and 3 bases, in that order; junction bases with no gene match: 11. The CDR3 spans 15 residues. CDR3 nucleotide sequence: TGCAGTGCGACCCTTGGGGTAGCGGGCTACAATGAGCAGTTCTTC. Translation: CSATLGVAGYNEQFF.

This clonotype has a count of ten or more. For the CDR3, the DNA is TGTGCCAGCACCGGGGACAGCAACAATGAGCAGTTCTTC. Translated, it gives CASTGDSNNEQFF. The chain employs TRBV6-6 and TRBJ2-1; 7 bases fit TRBD1. The J segment lost 5 bases and the V segment lost 7 bases, leaving 5 bases of the junction unmatched. The CDR3 runs 13 residues. The V gene's germline CDR1 is MNHNY and CDR2 SVGAGI (reference sequence).

This chain connects TRBV30 to TRBJ2-1; 13 bases fit TRBD2. V lost 5 bases to trimming and J lost 10 bases; unmatched junction nucleotides: 8. The CDR3 runs to 14 residues. The germline gives CDR1 GTSNPN, CDR2 SVGIG (reference sequence). CDR3 in amino acids: CAWALAGGPREQFF. CDR3 DNA: TGTGCCTGGGCACTAGCGGGAGGGCCGCGGGAGCAGTTCTTC.

The chain is built from TRBV29-1 and TRBJ2-7; 12 bases are a match to TRBD2. This CDR3 is 19 amino acids long. Germline V CDR1 and CDR2: SQVTM, ANQGSEA. The CDR3 loop reads CSIKGGFLKPGLAGYEQYF. The CDR3 DNA is TGCAGTATTAAAGGGGGGTTTTTAAAACCGGGACTAGCGGGTTACGAGCAGTACTTC.

In its sample, this clonotype was seen many times. The V and J genes are TRBV29-1 and TRBJ2-7; maybe TRBD2 (7 bases). This CDR3 is 12 amino acids long. Looked up from germline, CDR1 is SQVTM and CDR2 is ANQGSEA. V lost 5 bases and J 4 bases, leaving 12 bases between the germline ends. The CDR3 spells CSVWGGAYEQYF. The CDR3 coding sequence is TGCAGCGTTTGGGGGGGGGCGTACGAGCAGTACTTC.

The J gene is TRBJ2-1, the V gene TRBV24-1, with D maybe TRBD2 (5 bases). V was cut by 5 bases and J by 4 bases, with 11 bases left in between. CDR1 is KGHDR and CDR2 is SFDVKD in the germline V gene. The CDR3 totals 14 residues. This chain's CDR3 is CATSALGVYNEQFF. CDR3 DNA: TGTGCCACCAGTGCCCTCGGGGTGTACAATGAGCAGTTCTTC.

The V gene is TRBV7-9, the J gene TRBJ1-4; the match to TRBD1 covers 7 bases. V dropped 3 bases and J dropped 7; count of bases not matched to a gene: 8. The length of the CDR3 is 15 residues. CDR1 is SEHNR, CDR2 FQNEAQ, per germline (reference sequence). As DNA, the CDR3 is TGTGCCAGCAGCTTTTGGCGACAGGGAATTGAAAAACTGTTTTTT. Its protein product is CASSFWRQGIEKLFF. Drawing the rest from reference TRBV7-9 and TRBJ1-4, the complete variable domain is DTGVSQNPRHKITKRGQNVTFRCDPISEHNRLYWYRQTLGQGPEFLTYFQNEAQLEKSRLLSDRFSAERPKGSFSTLEIQRTEQGDSAMYLCASSFWRQGIEKLFFGSGTQLSVL.

This clonotype appeared many times. The chain has TRBV12-3 or TRBV12-4 and TRBJ2-5; D unclear. This CDR3 spans 13 amino acids. The V end was cut by 3 bases, the J end by 3 bases, with 8 bases between. CDR3 residues: CASSFHGKETQYF. CDR3 DNA: TGTGCCAGCAGTTTCCATGGGAAAGAGACCCAGTACTTC.

This clonotype has at least ten counts. The chain is built from TRBV14 and TRBJ2-1; the D is unclear. The CDR3 consists of 17 residues. From germline, CDR1 is SGHDN and CDR2 FVKESK. Trimming removed 1 base from V and 1 base from J, with 14 bases in between. The CDR3 nucleotides are TGTGCCAGCAGCCAAGGAAAAACCGCGCTGTCCTACAATGAGCAGTTCTTC. It translates to CASSQGKTALSYNEQFF.

This clonotype appeared many times. The V gene is TRBV4-1, the J gene TRBJ1-5; D is perhaps TRBD1 (6 bases). Germline CDR1 reads MGHRA; CDR2 reads YSYEKL. This CDR3 spans 15 amino acids. The V and J ends lost 3 bases and 10 bases respectively, with 19 bases between them. The CDR3 DNA follows: TGCGCCAGCAGCCATACCACAGGGCAATTTGGACCCCAGCATTTT. Translated: CASSHTTGQFGPQHF.

The chain links TRBV2 to TRBJ1-6; D is unclear. There are 13 residues in the CDR3. The V gene's germline CDR1 is SNHLY and CDR2 FYNNEI. The V gene lost 2 bases and the J gene lost 8 bases, with 7 bases spanning the gap. CDR3 region: CASSERGYSPLHF. The DNA for the CDR3 is TGTGCCAGCAGTGAACGGGGTTATTCACCCCTCCACTTT.

This clonotype was found many times. V usage is TRBV5-4 and J usage is TRBJ2-7; TRBD2 might be the D (6 bases). Germline V lookup: CDR1 SGHNT, CDR2 YYREEE (reference sequence). This CDR3 region has 14 residues. V was trimmed by 0 bases and J by 2 bases, leaving 9 bases between them. The CDR3 loop reads CASSLAGTPYEQYF. The CDR3 DNA reads TGTGCCAGCAGCTTGGCCGGGACTCCCTACGAGCAGTACTTC.